This T cell receptor beta chain was identified during a study of shared clonotypes between healthy human individuals. For every subset, genomic DNA was evenly distributed across several immunoSEQ plates. TCRdb's table, derived via immunoSEQ multiplex PCR, lists solely in-frame clones and lacks some. Of about half a million clones detected, 79% appear once; the ten largest clones hold about 12%. CDR3 size: 14 residues. V lost 2 bases and J 4 bases, leaving 12 bases between the germline ends. Germline V gene data show CDR1 as SGHTA and CDR2 as FQGNSA. Input material: PBMCs. J is TRBJ2-7 and V is TRBV7-2, with D perhaps TRBD2 (5 bases). The receptor was isolated from a woman in her thirties or forties in good health. Some clones in this sample may be carry-over from other donors' samples. CDR3 amino acids: CASSLREGSYEQYF. The CDR3 coding sequence is TGTGCCAGCAGCTTACGAGAGGGTTCATACGAGCAGTACTTC. The complete variable domain, with remaining parts taken from reference TRBV7-2 and TRBJ2-7, reads GAGVSQSPSNKVTEKGKDVELRCDPISGHTALYWYRQSLGQGLEFLIYFQGNSAPDKSGLPSDRFSAERTGGSVSTLTIQRTQQEDSAVYLCASSLREGSYEQYFGPGTRLTVT.